Listed below are T cell receptor beta chains from one sample, sequenced in a study of shared clonotypes between healthy human individuals. Sequencing used immunoSEQ multiplex PCR; TCRdb keeps in-frame clones, though not all of them. Of 1.5 million to 2.5 million clones listed, about 95% are singletons. The specimen was naive CD8+ T cells sorted from blood. The origin of the receptors is a man aged 18 to 29 in good health. Each CDR3 is given with its conserved first and last residue. The order of the fields is D gene, clone size, J gene, V gene, CDR3 DNA, CDR3 protein. D genes are given only for firm matches. Size tells how often a clone was seen (once, few, many) or the class of an expanded clone, and some rows leave it out.

>.|.|TRBJ2-1|TRBV4-1
TGCGCCAGCAGCCAATTATATGAGCAGTTCTTC
CASSQLYEQFF
>.|.|TRBJ2-3|TRBV7-3
TGTGCCAGCAGCTTAATAGCGGGCACAGATACGCAGTATTTT
CASSLIAGTDTQYF
>TRBD1|.|TRBJ2-5|TRBV2
TGTGCCAGCAGTGAGACAGGGGGCGCGAGAGAGACCCAGTACTTC
CASSETGGARETQYF
>.|.|TRBJ2-5|TRBV5-6
TGTGCCAGCAGCTTGCTCGAAATGGAGACCCAGTACTTC
CASSLLEMETQYF
>.|.|TRBJ1-1|TRBV7-2
TGTGCCAGCCCGCCCCCGGACAGTTATAACACTGAAGCTTTCTTT
CASPPPDSYNTEAFF
>.|.|TRBJ1-2|TRBV4-3
TGCGCCAGCAGCCAAGATCAGGGCTCGATGGGAGGCTACACCTTC
CASSQDQGSMGGYTF
>.|.|TRBJ2-3|TRBV9
TGTGCCAGCAGCGTAGGTGTAGATACGCAGTATTTT
CASSVGVDTQYF
>.|.|TRBJ2-7|TRBV7-7
TGTGCTAGCAGCTTAGGGCCTGACCCAACCTACGAGCAGTACTTC
CASSLGPDPTYEQYF
>.|.|TRBJ2-5|TRBV7-8
TGTGCCAGCAGCTTATCCGGGGGCCACCAAGAGACCCAGTACTTC
CASSLSGGHQETQYF
>.|.|TRBJ2-1|TRBV5-4
TGTGCCAGCAGCGAAGGAGTAGTTGAGCAGTTCTTC
CASSEGVVEQFF
>TRBD1|.|TRBJ1-6|TRBV4-1
TGCGCCAGCAGCCAAGATGTGGACAGGGCACTTGGAAGTTCACCCCTCCACTTT
CASSQDVDRALGSSPLHF
>TRBD1|.|TRBJ2-1|TRBV5-1
TGCGCCAGCAGCTCGGCTGGCCGGGACAGGGGGATCTATGAGCAGTTCTTC
CASSSAGRDRGIYEQFF
>TRBD1|.|TRBJ2-6|TRBV11-2
TGTGCCACCGTCAGGGGGACTGGGGCCAACGTCCTGACTTTC
CATVRGTGANVLTF
>TRBD1|.|TRBJ2-2|TRBV30
TGTGCCTGGAGCCGGACAGGGCTGCACACCGGGGAGCTGTTTTTT
CAWSRTGLHTGELFF
>.|.|TRBJ2-2|TRBV2
TGTGCCAGCAGCTCGTCCCGGCACCCGTGGGGTACCGGGGAGCTGTTTTTT
CASSSSRHPWGTGELFF
>.|.|TRBJ2-7|TRBV10-2
TGCGCCAGCAAGGGTCCCAGCTCCTACGAGCAGTACTTC
CASKGPSSYEQYF
>.|.|TRBJ2-7|TRBV27
TGTGCCAGCAGTTTAGACCCTTTCTACGAGCAGTACTTC
CASSLDPFYEQYF
>.|few|TRBJ2-7|TRBV27
TGTGCCAGCAGTTTACGGGGGCAGGCCACCTACGAGCAGTACTTC
CASSLRGQATYEQYF
>TRBD1|.|TRBJ2-7|TRBV6-1
TGTGCCAGTTCGGACAGGGATGTCTCCGAGCAGTACTTC
CASSDRDVSEQYF
>.|.|TRBJ2-1|TRBV11-2
TGTGCCAGCAGCTTAGGCTCGTGGAAAGAGCAGTTCTTC
CASSLGSWKEQFF
>.|.|TRBJ2-2|TRBV7-2
TGTGCCAGCAGCCCCGCCTTGACCGGGGAGCTGTTTTTT
CASSPALTGELFF
>TRBD1|.|TRBJ2-1|TRBV7-3
TGTGCCAGCAGCTTAAGTGGACAGGGGGCCTACAATGAGCAGTTCTTC
CASSLSGQGAYNEQFF
>.|.|TRBJ2-7|TRBV9
TGTGCCAGCAGCGTAGGGGACTCCAGCTCCTACGAGCAGTACTTC
CASSVGDSSSYEQYF
>.|.|TRBJ1-2|TRBV5-5
TGTGCCAGCAGCTCCGGACAGACCTATGGCTACACCTTC
CASSSGQTYGYTF
>.|.|TRBJ2-7|TRBV6-1
TGTGCCAGCAGTGGTCCCGGGACAGACTTAGGGGGGTCAACCTACGAGCAGTACTTC
CASSGPGTDLGGSTYEQYF
>.|.|TRBJ1-1|TRBV6-1
TGTGCCAGCATGGGGGGGGCCAACACTGAAGCTTTCTTT
CASMGGANTEAFF
>TRBD1|.|TRBJ2-7|TRBV4-1
TGCGCCAGCAGCCATTTTTTTGGACAGGGATCCTACGAGCAGTACTTC
CASSHFFGQGSYEQYF
>TRBD1|.|TRBJ2-7|TRBV4-1
TGCGCCAGCAGCCAAGAATCACTCACAGGGGCCTACGAGCAGTACTTC
CASSQESLTGAYEQYF
>.|.|TRBJ2-5|TRBV6-1
TGTGCCAGCAGTGAAGCAGAGCCGTCATTCCAAGAGACCCAGTACTTC
CASSEAEPSFQETQYF
>.|.|TRBJ2-2|TRBV7-7
TGTGCTAGCAGCTTTATAACCGGGGAGCTGTTTTTT
CASSFITGELFF
>.|.|TRBJ1-3|TRBV10-3
TGTGCCATCAGTGAGCGGCAGTCTCTTTGGAACACCATATATTTT
CAISERQSLWNTIYF
>TRBD2|.|TRBJ2-1|TRBV28
TGTGCCAGCAGTTTACGGGGGGTACCCAATGAGCAGTTCTTC
CASSLRGVPNEQFF
>.|.|TRBJ2-7|TRBV5-1
TGCGCCAGCAGGCCCTATCCCACGGCGGAGTCCTACGAGCAGTACTTC
CASRPYPTAESYEQYF
>TRBD2|.|TRBJ2-7|TRBV9
TGTGCCAGCAGCCCTAGCGGGGGTGCGTACGAGCAGTACTTC
CASSPSGGAYEQYF
>TRBD1|.|TRBJ2-7|TRBV7-9
TGTGCCAGCAGCTTTTCCGGGACAGGGCCCTACGAGCAGTACTTC
CASSFSGTGPYEQYF
>.|.|TRBJ2-7|TRBV15
TGTGCCACCAGCAGACTTCCCCACGAGCAGTACTTC
CATSRLPHEQYF
>.|.|TRBJ2-7|TRBV2
TGTGCCAGCAAATCGGCCCCCTCCTACGAGCAGTACTTC
CASKSAPSYEQYF
>.|.|TRBJ2-1|TRBV28
TGTGCCAGCAGTTTATCCGGTACCCTATACAATGAGCAGTTCTTC
CASSLSGTLYNEQFF
>TRBD1|.|TRBJ1-4|TRBV15
TGTGCCACCAGCAGAAGATCAGGGGGATTAGATGAAAAACTGTTTTTT
CATSRRSGGLDEKLFF
>TRBD2|once|TRBJ2-7|TRBV5-4
TGTGCCAGCAGCCATTGGACTAGCAGCTCCTACGAGCAGTACTTC
CASSHWTSSSYEQYF
>TRBD1|.|TRBJ2-7|TRBV10-2
TGCGCCAGCACCGACCAGAGACAGGGGGCCTACGAGCAGTACTTC
CASTDQRQGAYEQYF
>.|.|TRBJ2-7|TRBV9
TGTGCCAGCAGCGCCGCAGGGGCAGGTGAGCAGTACTTC
CASSAAGAGEQYF
>TRBD1|.|TRBJ2-7|TRBV10-3
TGTGCCATCAGTGGACAGGGGACGACCTACGAGCAGTACTTC
CAISGQGTTYEQYF
>.|.|TRBJ2-1|TRBV29-1
TGCAGCGCCGTCGGGACCCAATTGACAAATGAGCAGTTCTTC
CSAVGTQLTNEQFF
>.|.|TRBJ2-5|TRBV6-5
TGTGCCAGCAGTTACTCCGCCTCAGAAGAGACCCAGTACTTC
CASSYSASEETQYF
>.|.|TRBJ2-7|TRBV27
TGTGCCAGCAGTTTGAGAAGGGGCTACGAGCAGTACTTC
CASSLRRGYEQYF
>TRBD1|.|TRBJ2-7|TRBV28
TGTGCCAGCAGCCTACCGGGACAGGACTACGAGCAGTACTTC
CASSLPGQDYEQYF
>TRBD2|.|TRBJ2-7|TRBV5-1
TGCGCCAGCAGCTTGGGACTAGCGGGAGGGAGCTCCTACGAGCAGTACTTC
CASSLGLAGGSSYEQYF
>TRBD1|.|TRBJ1-4|TRBV9
TGTGCCAGCAGCCCCCGACAGGGAAACGAAAAACTGTTTTTT
CASSPRQGNEKLFF
>.|.|TRBJ2-5|TRBV30
TGTGCCTGGAGTGAGGGGATAGAGACCCAGTACTTC
CAWSEGIETQYF
>TRBD2|.|TRBJ2-2|TRBV5-4
TGTGCCAGCAGCCTCGATGGGGGTAGCGGGGGGCCGAACACCGGGGAGCTGTTTTTT
CASSLDGGSGGPNTGELFF
>TRBD1|.|TRBJ2-7|TRBV4-1
TGCGCCAGCAGCCGGTTGGGACAGGGGGCCACCTACGAGCAGTACTTC
CASSRLGQGATYEQYF
>TRBD2|.|TRBJ2-7|TRBV28
TGTGCCAGCAGTTACCCCTCCGGGACTAAGCAGTACTTC
CASSYPSGTKQYF
>.|.|TRBJ2-1|TRBV5-6
TGTGCCAGCAGCTGGGGGACGGGACTGGGTGGTGAGCAGTTCTTC
CASSWGTGLGGEQFF
>TRBD2|.|TRBJ2-3|TRBV9
TGTGCCAGCAGCGTAGCAGCGGGAGATGGGGGTACGCAGTATTTT
CASSVAAGDGGTQYF
>TRBD1|.|TRBJ2-7|TRBV6-1
TGTGCCAGCAGTGAAGGTCAGGGGGACTACGAGCAGTACTTC
CASSEGQGDYEQYF
>TRBD2|.|TRBJ2-1|TRBV6-1
TGTGCCAGCGGATGGACTAGCGGCAATGAGCAGTTCTTC
CASGWTSGNEQFF
>.|.|TRBJ2-1|TRBV7-9
TGTGCCAGCAGCTTAGTGGGGGCGTATGGCGATGAGCAGTTCTTC
CASSLVGAYGDEQFF
>TRBD1|.|TRBJ2-1|TRBV11-2
TGTGCCAGCAGCGTTACACAGGGGGCTTTGGGGAATGAGCAGTTCTTC
CASSVTQGALGNEQFF
>TRBD2|.|TRBJ2-7|TRBV27
TGTGCCAGCAGTCGACTAGCGTCTCAGATGGCGCAGTACTTC
CASSRLASQMAQYF